The 32 T cell receptor beta chains in this list originate from one sample, sequenced in a study of T cell changes during pregnancy in multiple sclerosis. Assay used: immunoSEQ multiplex PCR; TCRdb lists only in-frame clones, some missing. Found here are tens of thousands of clones, 94% of them singletons; the top ten hold 0.99%. Sample: peripheral blood, taken in the second trimester of pregnancy. The receptors shown here come from a female donor in good health, enrolled as a control in a pregnancy study.

The chain carries TRBV5-6 and TRBJ1-4; the D is unclear. CDR3 length equals 14 residues. Trimming removed 1 base from V and 5 bases from J, with 9 bases in between. Germline V gene sequence: CDR1 SGHDT, CDR2 YYEEEE. CDR3 DNA sequence: TGTGCCAGCAGCTTGCGGACTTCGAATGAAAAACTGTTTTTT. Protein: CASSLRTSNEKLFF.

This clone was seen a single time. This chain connects TRBV7-9 to TRBJ1-2; D remains unclear. V dropped 1 base and J dropped 1 base, with 7 bases sitting between them. The CDR3 is made up of 14 amino acids. Germline V gene sequence: CDR1 SEHNR, CDR2 FQNEAQ (reference sequence). CDR3 coding DNA: TGTGCCAGCAGCTTAGGACGGAGTAACTATGGCTACACCTTC. It encodes CASSLGRSNYGYTF.

The rearrangement uses TRBV30 and TRBJ2-3; 11 positions match TRBD2. From germline, CDR1 is GTSNPN and CDR2 SVGIG (reference sequence). CDR3 length: 14 residues. V trimming: 0 bases; J trimming: 11 bases; junction bases outside the gene matches: 7. CDR3 nucleotide sequence: TGTGCCTGGAGTGTTGGTGGTAGCGGGAGGGAGCAGTATTTT. Translating it yields CAWSVGGSGREQYF.

The chain combines TRBV10-1 with TRBJ1-5; a weak D match, TRBD1 (6 bases). Trimming pared 7 bases from V and 4 bases from J, leaving 14 bases between. The V gene's germline CDR1 is WNHNN and CDR2 SYGVQD (reference sequence). The CDR3 is made up of 14 amino acids. The CDR3 nucleotides are TGCGCCAGCATTGCAGGGGTTCCTAATCAGCCCCAGCATTTT. Its translation: CASIAGVPNQPQHF.

The count of this clone is one. The gene calls are TRBV9 and TRBJ2-1; 8 bases align to TRBD2. Per germline, CDR1 SGDLS and CDR2 YYNGEE. V shed 1 base and J 7 bases; nucleotides not matched to a gene: 4. CDR3 length equals 14 residues. The CDR3 spells CASSVSSGLNEQFF. CDR3 sequence (DNA): TGTGCCAGCAGCGTATCTAGCGGGCTAAATGAGCAGTTCTTC.

The rearrangement uses TRBV5-1 and TRBJ2-1; 9 bases align to TRBD2. With V trimmed by 8 bases and J by 7 bases, 13 bases remained unmatched. Germline lookup yields CDR1 SGHRS and CDR2 YFSETQ. CDR3 size: 15 residues. DNA of the CDR3: TGCGCCAGTCGGGAGGCTAGCGGGGACTATAATGAGCAGTTCTTC. It encodes CASREASGDYNEQFF.

V and J are TRBV10-1 and TRBJ1-4; no definite D call. The CDR3 contains 10 residues. V shed 10 bases and J shed 5 bases, with 5 bases lying between them. Per germline, CDR1 WNHNN and CDR2 SYGVQD (reference sequence). The CDR3 DNA reads as TGCGCCACCCCAAATGAAAAACTGTTTTTT. Residues: CATPNEKLFF.

V and J are TRBV2 and TRBJ1-1; TRBD1 matches at 10 bases. The CDR3 spans 14 residues. CDR1 SNHLY and CDR2 FYNNEI come from the germline V gene. The V segment lost 6 bases and the J segment 8 bases; nucleotides outside the gene matches: 9. CDR3 sequence: CASSLGQGRVEAFF. The CDR3, as DNA: TGTGCCAGCAGCCTGGGACAGGGGAGGGTGGAAGCTTTCTTT.

This chain uses TRBV2 with TRBJ2-7; the D gene is possibly TRBD1 (6 bases). This CDR3 has 15 amino acids. Per the germline V gene, CDR1 is SNHLY and CDR2 is FYNNEI. Trimming cost V 6 bases and J 0 bases, with 15 bases left between them. The CDR3 here is CASRETGRSSYEQYF. CDR3 nucleotides: TGTGCCAGCAGGGAGACAGGCAGGAGCTCCTACGAGCAGTACTTC.

The DNA for the CDR3 is TGTGCCAGCAGCCAAAGCGGAGGCTCCTACAATGAGCAGTTCTTC. Translating it yields CASSQSGGSYNEQFF. The chain joins TRBV11-2 to TRBJ2-1; possibly TRBD2 for D (5 bases). V shed 5 bases and J shed 0 bases, with 11 bases lying between them. The CDR3 is 15 residues long. CDR1 is SGHAT, CDR2 FQNNGV, per germline.

The chain is built from TRBV1 and TRBJ2-5; the tabulated D call, TRBD2, remains unverified against the DNA. TRBV1 is classified as a pseudogene. The CDR3 length is 16 residues. The CDR3, as DNA: TGCACCAGCAGCCACCTAGCGGGGGAGGTAGCGGAGACCCAGTACTTC. Translated, it gives CTSSHLAGEVAETQYF.

The chain joins TRBV30 to TRBJ2-3, with TRBD1 matching over 7 bases. Germline V gene sequence: CDR1 GTSNPN, CDR2 SVGIG (reference sequence). The CDR3 is 15 residues long. V lost 0 bases to trimming and J lost 3 bases; unmatched junction nucleotides: 6. The DNA for the CDR3 is TGTGCCTGGAGTGTAATGGCGACAGGGACAGATACGCAGTATTTT. Residues: CAWSVMATGTDTQYF. The variable domain in full, with the rest retrieved from reference TRBV30 and TRBJ2-3, is SQTIHQWPATLVQPVGSPLSLECTVEGTSNPNLYWYRQAAGRGLQLLFYSVGIGQISSEVPQNLSASRPQDRQFILSSKKLLLSDSGFYLCAWSVMATGTDTQYFGPGTRLTVL.

A single count supports this clone. This chain joins TRBV19 and TRBJ2-3, with 12 positions matching TRBD2. This CDR3 spans 16 amino acids. J gave up 2 bases and V 5 bases, and 5 bases lay outside the gene matches. The germline CDR1 and CDR2 sequences are LNHDA and SQIVND (reference sequence). CDR3 region: CASSSGTSGHTDTQYF. CDR3 sequence (DNA): TGTGCCAGTAGTTCCGGGACTAGCGGGCACACAGATACGCAGTATTTT.

The V call is TRBV4-1, the J call TRBJ2-7, with 10 positions matching TRBD2. The V and J ends lost 4 bases and 6 bases, in that order; junction bases with no gene match: 9. The CDR3 consists of 15 residues. Germline CDR1 and CDR2: MGHRA and YSYEKL. The CDR3 region is CASSLTSGTPSEQYF. CDR3 coding DNA: TGCGCCAGCAGCCTTACTAGCGGGACGCCCTCCGAGCAGTACTTC.

This clone came up a few times. The chain has TRBV10-3 and TRBJ2-5, with 11 nucleotides matching TRBD2. CDR3 size: 14 residues. Germline CDR1 reads ENHRY; CDR2 reads SYGVKD. Trimming at V came to 7 bases and at J to 3 bases, leaving 4 bases not matched to a gene. CDR3 sequence reads: CAIKGTSGEETQYF. CDR3 DNA sequence: TGTGCCATCAAAGGGACTAGCGGAGAAGAGACCCAGTACTTC.

This clone was detected only once. The chain combines TRBV6-1 with TRBJ2-2, with 9 bases lining up with TRBD1. Losses at the gene ends were 5 bases for V and 4 bases for J; bases not matched to a gene: 5. Germline-derived CDR1 and CDR2 are MNHNS and SASEGT. The CDR3 sequence is 15 residues long. DNA of the CDR3: TGTGCCAGCAGTTCCCGGGACAGGGCCACCGGGGAGCTGTTTTTT. Translated, it gives CASSSRDRATGELFF.

The J gene is TRBJ2-3, the V gene TRBV7-9; 7 bases match TRBD1. Germline CDR1 reads SEHNR; CDR2 reads FQNEAQ (reference sequence). The CDR3 runs 15 residues. The J segment lost 2 bases and the V segment lost 5 bases, leaving 7 bases of the junction unmatched. The CDR3 nucleotides are TGTGCCAGCAGCCGGGACAGCATTCTCACAGATACGCAGTATTTT. This gives the protein CASSRDSILTDTQYF.

The rearrangement links TRBV7-9 to TRBJ2-7; TRBD2 matches 7 bases. Unmatched junction bases numbered 5, after V lost 1 base and J lost 2 bases. CDR3 length: 15 amino acids. The germline gives CDR1 SEHNR, CDR2 FQNEAQ (reference sequence). The CDR3 bases are TGTGCCAGCAGCTTAGGTAGCGGGCAGACCTACGAGCAGTACTTC. This codes for CASSLGSGQTYEQYF.

Only a few counts were recorded for this clone. The rearrangement uses TRBV6-1 and TRBJ1-1; tentatively, D is TRBD1 (5 bases). Trimming pared 6 bases from V and 1 base from J, leaving 12 bases between. There are 14 residues in the CDR3. The germline CDR1 and CDR2 sequences are MNHNS and SASEGT. This CDR3 is CASSGGDRNTEAFF. The CDR3 DNA sequence: TGTGCCAGCAGCGGGGGAGACAGGAACACTGAAGCTTTCTTT.

This chain connects TRBV5-1 to TRBJ2-7; 10 bases fit TRBD2. Germline trimming cut 3 bases from V and 3 bases from J; bases unmatched to any gene: 9. From germline, CDR1 is SGHRS and CDR2 YFSETQ. The CDR3 totals 16 residues. CDR3: CASSSGAGGVDYEQYF. CDR3 coding DNA: TGCGCCAGCAGCTCCGGAGCGGGAGGGGTTGACTACGAGCAGTACTTC.

Comment on this clone: Other DNA sequences in the same sample also yield this CDR3. V usage is TRBV5-1 and J usage is TRBJ1-3; TRBD1 matches 8 bases. With 5 bases clipped from V and 4 bases from J, the junction kept 11 bases outside the gene matches. Germline V gives CDR1 SGHRS, CDR2 YFSETQ. The CDR3 extends over 16 amino acids. The CDR3 spells CASSTTMTGDGNTIYF. CDR3 bases: TGCGCCAGCAGTACGACGATGACAGGGGACGGAAACACCATATATTTT.

The chain uses TRBV19 and TRBJ1-1; a possible D gene is TRBD1 (6 bases). CDR3 length: 15 residues. V was clipped by 1 base and J by 3 bases, with 12 bases between them. Germline loops: CDR1 LNHDA, CDR2 SQIVND (reference sequence). The CDR3 region has the DNA TGTGCCAGTAGTATAGTAGAGAAGGGGGACACTGAAGCTTTCTTT. It specifies CASSIVEKGDTEAFF. Combining the CDR3 with reference TRBV19 and TRBJ1-1 gives the whole variable domain DGGITQSPKYLFRKEGQNVTLSCEQNLNHDAMYWYRQDPGQGLRLIYYSQIVNDFQKGDIAEGYSVSREKKESFPLTVTSAQKNPTAFYLCASSIVEKGDTEAFFGQGTRLTVV.

On this clone itself: The DNA is left out, because the CDR3 cannot be placed on it with certainty; the CDR3 is given as TCRdb lists it. The chain uses TRBV28 and TRBJ1-1; TRBD1 is taken as the D call from the table, unchecked against the DNA. Germline CDR1 is MDHEN and CDR2 is SYDVKM. The CDR3 is 16 residues long, counting both termini. The CDR3 is CASSFLAGGWGTEAFF.

The CDR3 DNA reads TGTGCCATCAGTGAACTAGCGGGGGGAAAGAGCTCCTACAATGAGCAGTTCTTC. It yields the protein CAISELAGGKSSYNEQFF. J is TRBJ2-1 and V is TRBV10-3, with TRBD2 matching over 12 bases. Losses at the gene ends were 3 bases for V and 0 bases for J; bases not matched to a gene: 6. The germline V gene encodes CDR1 ENHRY and CDR2 SYGVKD. This CDR3 has 18 amino acids.

The chain links TRBV28 to TRBJ1-2; 7 bases map to TRBD1. CDR3 size: 15 residues. Germline V CDR1 and CDR2: MDHEN, SYDVKM. The V gene end was trimmed by 2 bases and the J gene end by 8 bases; junction bases not matched to a gene: 11. In DNA, the CDR3 is TGTGCCAGCAGTTTACTTGTAAGGGGGCGACAGGGCTACACCTTC. Protein: CASSLLVRGRQGYTF.

V usage is TRBV29-1 and J usage is TRBJ2-2; D not certain. CDR3 length equals 13 residues. The germline V gene encodes CDR1 SQVTM and CDR2 ANQGSEA. V lost 3 bases, J lost 5 bases, and 10 bases lay in between. The CDR3 reads CSVEWAKTGELFF. CDR3 DNA sequence: TGCAGCGTTGAGTGGGCTAAGACCGGGGAGCTGTTTTTT.

The chain couples TRBV5-1 to TRBJ2-7; 10 positions match TRBD2. The trim removed 2 bases at V and 3 bases at J, leaving 2 bases unmatched. CDR1 and CDR2 (germline): SGHRS, YFSETQ. The CDR3 length is 14 residues. CDR3 sequence (DNA): TGCGCCAGCAGCTTATCTAGCGGGAGCTACGAGCAGTACTTC. Translated: CASSLSSGSYEQYF. Looking up the rest from reference TRBV5-1 and TRBJ2-7 gives the full variable domain: KAGVTQTPRYLIKTRGQQVTLSCSPISGHRSVSWYQQTPGQGLQFLFEYFSETQRNKGNFPGRFSGRQFSNSRSEMNVSTLELGDSALYLCASSLSSGSYEQYFGPGTRLTVT.

This clone was picked up one time. V is TRBV10-3 and J is TRBJ2-1; TRBD2 aligns across 7 bases. Germline V gene data show CDR1 as ENHRY and CDR2 as SYGVKD. This CDR3 region has 16 residues. Trimming at V came to 0 bases and at J to 0 bases, leaving 2 bases not matched to a gene. The CDR3 is CAISESGGSSYNEQFF. In nucleotides, the CDR3 is TGTGCCATCAGTGAGTCGGGGGGGAGCTCCTACAATGAGCAGTTCTTC.

The chain joins TRBV9 to TRBJ2-2, with no clear D. V was cut by 3 bases and J by 5 bases, with 11 bases left in between. Germline V CDR1 and CDR2: SGDLS, YYNGEE. The CDR3 contains 14 residues. The CDR3 coding sequence is TGTGCCAGCAGCGGAGGTGGCCTTACCGGGGAGCTGTTTTTT. This encodes CASSGGGLTGELFF.

J is TRBJ2-3 and V is TRBV30, with 9 bases that match TRBD1. CDR3 length equals 15 residues. The ends lost 3 bases at V and 4 bases at J; junction bases unmatched: 8. From germline, CDR1 is GTSNPN and CDR2 SVGIG (reference sequence). The CDR3 coding sequence is TGTGCCTGGAGGATAGGGACAGGGATCGCAGATACGCAGTATTTT. Translation gives CAWRIGTGIADTQYF.

CDR3 sequence: CASTMTGGETYEQYF. The CDR3 DNA reads TGTGCCAGCACCATGACAGGGGGCGAGACCTACGAGCAGTACTTC. The chain carries TRBV28 and TRBJ2-7; TRBD1 matches at 10 bases. The length of the CDR3 is 15 residues. V gave up 7 bases and J gave up 2 bases; unmatched junction bases: 8. The germline gives CDR1 MDHEN, CDR2 SYDVKM.

The chain is built from TRBV6-5 and TRBJ1-5; D possibly corresponds to TRBD1 (5 bases). V was pared by 4 bases and J by 5 bases, with 12 bases between. The germline CDR1 and CDR2 sequences are MNHEY and SVGAGI. There are 14 residues in the CDR3. Here the CDR3 DNA reads TGTGCCAGCAGTTCCCTGACAGCCCATCAGCCCCAGCATTTT. This codes for CASSSLTAHQPQHF.